Listed below are T cell receptor beta chains from one sample, sequenced in a study of blood T cell repertoires in COVID-19. Sequencing was performed with immunoSEQ multiplex PCR; in TCRdb, only in-frame clones are kept and a portion is missing. The repertoire holds some 250,000 clones, with 65% to 85% as singletons. Sequences were obtained from peripheral blood. These receptor sequences come from a man between 35 and 55 years old with active or convalescent COVID-19. The conserved cysteine and the conserved F or W are not part of the CDR3 here. Each record gives: J gene, V gene, CDR3 protein.

j_call: TRBJ2-7
v_call: TRBV20-1
cdr3_aa: SGRVGYEQY

j_call: TRBJ2-1
v_call: TRBV3-1/TRBV3-2
cdr3_aa: ASSPWTSGDNEQF

j_call: TRBJ2-3
v_call: TRBV6-1
cdr3_aa: ASSAGLAGSTDTQY

j_call: TRBJ1-1
v_call: TRBV30
cdr3_aa: AWSRLSGTGAVAF

j_call: TRBJ2-5
v_call: TRBV24-1
cdr3_aa: ATSVKETQY

j_call: TRBJ1-3
v_call: TRBV15
cdr3_aa: ATSSDRGPGNTIY

j_call: TRBJ2-7
v_call: TRBV5-6
cdr3_aa: ASSLLQDYEQY

j_call: TRBJ2-2
v_call: TRBV7-6
cdr3_aa: ASSLLLGGRGELF

j_call: TRBJ2-5
v_call: TRBV19
cdr3_aa: ASSIMTAGAGETQY

j_call: TRBJ2-1
v_call: TRBV28
cdr3_aa: ASSLQGKSSYNEQF

j_call: TRBJ2-7
v_call: TRBV19
cdr3_aa: ASSMDLARYEQY

j_call: TRBJ2-1
v_call: TRBV7-9
cdr3_aa: ASSFQVHAQF

j_call: TRBJ1-6
v_call: TRBV9
cdr3_aa: ASSASRDTYNSPLH

j_call: TRBJ1-2
v_call: TRBV6-6
cdr3_aa: ASRGADRAYGYT

j_call: TRBJ1-1
v_call: TRBV18
cdr3_aa: ASSTQGTEAF

j_call: TRBJ2-1
v_call: TRBV10-2
cdr3_aa: ASSESARYNEQF

j_call: TRBJ1-3
v_call: TRBV30
cdr3_aa: AWSNINRGYSGNTIY

j_call: TRBJ1-1
v_call: TRBV6-2/TRBV6-3
cdr3_aa: ASSYAGQGREAF

j_call: TRBJ1-4
v_call: TRBV30
cdr3_aa: AWNQGGEKLF

j_call: TRBJ1-6
v_call: TRBV6-5
cdr3_aa: ASSLSDSNSPLH

j_call: TRBJ1-1
v_call: TRBV6-5
cdr3_aa: ASSYKRNTEAF

j_call: TRBJ1-4
v_call: TRBV2
cdr3_aa: ASRAQGVGEKLF

j_call: TRBJ2-7
v_call: TRBV30
cdr3_aa: AWSVAQGWTYEQY

j_call: TRBJ2-5
v_call: TRBV2
cdr3_aa: ASSEARSGETQY

j_call: TRBJ1-2
v_call: TRBV10-1
cdr3_aa: ASSAGTGGYT

j_call: TRBJ1-5
v_call: TRBV18
cdr3_aa: ASSREDQPQH

j_call: TRBJ1-2
v_call: TRBV30
cdr3_aa: AWKFPGLNYGYT

j_call: TRBJ1-5
v_call: TRBV18
cdr3_aa: ASSPGGQGNQPQH

j_call: TRBJ2-3
v_call: TRBV19
cdr3_aa: ASSIPGTQY

j_call: TRBJ2-1
v_call: TRBV6-1
cdr3_aa: ASRTPGQNNEQF

j_call: TRBJ1-1
v_call: TRBV5-1
cdr3_aa: ASSLSPGQGGEAF

j_call: TRBJ2-7
v_call: TRBV6-2/TRBV6-3
cdr3_aa: ASSNHRGLSSYEQY

j_call: TRBJ1-2
v_call: TRBV28
cdr3_aa: ASTWFGARDYGYT

j_call: TRBJ2-4
v_call: TRBV11-3
cdr3_aa: ASSLGGRVAKNIQY

j_call: TRBJ2-7
v_call: TRBV30
cdr3_aa: AADERSSYEQY

j_call: TRBJ1-5
v_call: TRBV7-2
cdr3_aa: ASSPLSNQPQH

j_call: TRBJ2-5
v_call: TRBV11-2
cdr3_aa: ASSPRLAGLETQY

j_call: TRBJ2-7
v_call: TRBV7-2
cdr3_aa: ASSSRQGTTRSYEQY

j_call: TRBJ1-5
v_call: TRBV24-1
cdr3_aa: APSLCSNQPQH

j_call: TRBJ2-7
v_call: TRBV5-1
cdr3_aa: ASTPTGSYEQY

j_call: TRBJ2-7
v_call: TRBV5-1
cdr3_aa: ASSLGVNYEQY

j_call: TRBJ2-7
v_call: TRBV12-3/TRBV12-4
cdr3_aa: ASSLRGFFEQY

j_call: TRBJ2-3
v_call: TRBV7-6
cdr3_aa: ASSIRSGTDTQY

j_call: TRBJ2-5
v_call: TRBV5-1
cdr3_aa: ASTGLIQETQY

j_call: TRBJ1-2
v_call: TRBV24-1
cdr3_aa: ATSDGGQGGRYGYT

j_call: TRBJ2-6
v_call: TRBV6-5
cdr3_aa: ASSPRSGANVLT

j_call: TRBJ1-1
v_call: TRBV5-4
cdr3_aa: ASSISTAPEAF

j_call: TRBJ1-4
v_call: TRBV30
cdr3_aa: AWSLGQTTNEKLF

j_call: TRBJ2-2
v_call: TRBV19
cdr3_aa: ASSIRSGYTGELF

j_call: TRBJ1-4
v_call: TRBV30
cdr3_aa: AWSTGLDEKLF

j_call: TRBJ1-4
v_call: TRBV5-4
cdr3_aa: ASSTGGAATNEKLF

j_call: TRBJ1-1
v_call: TRBV18
cdr3_aa: ASSPRQGGMNTEAF

j_call: TRBJ2-5
v_call: TRBV5-4
cdr3_aa: ASSLRGARQETQY

j_call: TRBJ2-7
v_call: TRBV2
cdr3_aa: ASSVLQYYEQY